The subject of this entry is one T cell receptor beta chain. Gene labels here are mouse ones. The read falls 1 residue short of the CDR3 end, and the missing part is taken from the germline J gene. Additional DNA sequences in this sample encode the identical CDR3. These data are taken from a study of tissue T cells after allogeneic stem cell transplantation. This CDR3 spans 15 amino acids. The V gene's germline CDR1 is KGHPV and CDR2 FQNQEV (reference sequence). V lost 0 bases to trimming and J lost 0 bases, with 6 bases between them. Assay: immunoSEQ multiplex PCR; the TCRdb copy retains only in-frame clones and omits some. Found here are 3,200 or so clones, around 50% of them singletons; the top ten hold around 4.6%. Time point defined: mouse harvest day 7 after allogeneic transplant. The graft held 10^6 splenic CD5+ T cells and 10^7 T-cell-depleted bone marrow cells.

What was sequenced was gut tissue. The genes are TRBV26 and TRBJ2-1; D not resolved. This TCR was recovered from a female BALB/c mouse given C57BL/6 T cells with graft-versus-host disease after an allogeneic hematopoietic cell transplant. Partial CDR3 DNA: TGTGCCAGCAGTCTGTCAGGGTATAACTATGCTGAGCAGTTC. This translates into CASSLSGYNYAEQF. The whole CDR3 region reads CASSLSGYNYAEQFF. Full variable domain (outside the CDR3, taken from reference TRBV26 and TRBJ2-1): NSKVIQTPRYLVKGQGQKAKMRCIPEKGHPVVFWYQQNKNNEFKFLINFQNQEVLQQIDMTEKRFSAECPSNSPCSLEIQSSEAGDSALYLCASSLSGYNYAEQFFGPGTRLTVL.